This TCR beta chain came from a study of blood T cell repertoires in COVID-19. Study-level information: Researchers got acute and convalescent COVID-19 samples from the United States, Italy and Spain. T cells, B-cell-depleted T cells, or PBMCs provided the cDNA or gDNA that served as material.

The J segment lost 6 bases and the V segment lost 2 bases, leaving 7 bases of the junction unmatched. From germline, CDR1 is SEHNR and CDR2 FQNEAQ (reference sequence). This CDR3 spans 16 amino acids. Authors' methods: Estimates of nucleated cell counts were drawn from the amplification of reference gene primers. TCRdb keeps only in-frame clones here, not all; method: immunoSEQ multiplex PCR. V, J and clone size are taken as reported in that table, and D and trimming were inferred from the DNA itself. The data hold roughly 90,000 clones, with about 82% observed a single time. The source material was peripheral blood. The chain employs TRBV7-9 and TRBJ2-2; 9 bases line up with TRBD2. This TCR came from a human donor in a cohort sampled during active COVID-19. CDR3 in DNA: TGTGCCAGCAGCTTACTTAGCGGGAGATATGCCGGGGAGCTGTTTTTT. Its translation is CASSLLSGRYAGELFF.